This entry lists 21 T cell receptor beta chains sequenced from one sample in a study of CD8 T cells in Susac syndrome. Random hexamers were used to reverse transcribe about 0.5 to 1 ug of RNA. MiXCR, applied by TCRdb to the immunoSEQ multiplex PCR reads, yields one record per CDR3 protein. Found here are approximately 94,000 distinct CDR3 sequences, around 96% of them singletons; the top ten hold less than 0.35%. The sample was CD8+ T cells from PBMCs. The receptor set was obtained from a human donor with Susac syndrome.

V gene TRBV7-9 combines with J gene TRBJ2-7; D gene unclear. The CDR3 has 14 residues. V lost 7 bases and J 3 bases, leaving 16 bases between the germline ends. Germline V lookup: CDR1 SEHNR, CDR2 FQNEAQ (reference sequence). The CDR3 bases are TGTGCCAGCAATCCCGGGCAGTCCGGCTACGAGCAGTACTTC. Translation gives CASNPGQSGYEQYF.

CDR3 sequence reads: CSAGGLVGEQFF. For the CDR3, the DNA is TGCAGCGCGGGGGGACTAGTGGGTGAGCAGTTCTTC. The rearrangement joins TRBV29-1 to TRBJ2-1; TRBD2 matches at 8 bases. V lost 7 bases, J lost 9 bases, and 8 bases stayed unmatched. Germline-derived CDR1 and CDR2 are SQVTM and ANQGSEA. CDR3 size: 12 residues.

J is TRBJ1-6 and V is TRBV28; TRBD1 agrees at 8 bases. The germline V gene has CDR1 MDHEN and CDR2 SYDVKM. The CDR3 length is 15 residues. The V and J ends lost 6 bases and 4 bases, in that order; junction bases with no gene match: 5. In DNA, the CDR3 is TGTGCCAGCAGAGCCGGGACAGGATATAATTCACCCCTCCACTTT. This encodes CASRAGTGYNSPLHF.

A single count supports this clonotype. The V call is TRBV3-1, the J call TRBJ1-1; D remains unclear. V was trimmed by 3 bases and J by 4 bases, leaving 6 bases between them. The CDR3 is made up of 12 amino acids. CDR1 LGHDT and CDR2 YNNKEL come from the germline V gene (reference sequence). CDR3: CASSHEATEAFF. The CDR3 bases are TGTGCCAGCAGCCACGAGGCCACTGAAGCTTTCTTT.

J is TRBJ2-5 and V is TRBV15; D uncertain. Trimming left V 3 bases short and J 7 bases short, with 12 bases between. CDR1 and CDR2 (germline): LNHNV, YYDKDF (reference sequence). The CDR3 runs 13 residues. DNA for the CDR3: TGTGCCACCAGCAGCGACCGGGCCGGGACCCAGTACTTC. Translation: CATSSDRAGTQYF.

The genes are TRBV5-1 and TRBJ2-7; 8 bases align to TRBD2. CDR1 and CDR2 (germline): SGHRS, YFSETQ. V lost 1 base and J lost 2; bases outside the gene matches: 8. The CDR3 totals 16 residues. The CDR3 DNA reads TGCGCCAGCAGCTTGTCGGCTAGCGGGCCTACCTACGAGCAGTACTTC. Translation: CASSLSASGPTYEQYF.

The chain links TRBV7-9 to TRBJ1-1; no clear D gene. The V end was cut by 3 bases, the J end by 1 base, with 12 bases between. Germline CDR1 and CDR2: SEHNR and FQNEAQ (reference sequence). This CDR3 has 15 amino acids. The CDR3: CASSFRGSPNTEAFF. In DNA, the CDR3 is TGTGCCAGCAGCTTTAGAGGGAGCCCGAACACTGAAGCTTTCTTT.

The chain recombines TRBV12-3 or TRBV12-4 with TRBJ1-2; 7 bases line up with TRBD1. The V segment lost 3 bases and the J segment 8 bases; nucleotides outside the gene matches: 3. This CDR3 comprises 12 residues. The CDR3 bases are TGTGCCAGCAGTTTCCGGACAGGAGGCTACACCTTC. It encodes CASSFRTGGYTF.

The chain employs TRBV12-3 or TRBV12-4 and TRBJ2-7; perhaps TRBD1 as D (5 bases). V dropped 6 bases and J dropped 4 bases, with 16 bases sitting between them. This CDR3 contains 14 residues. DNA for the CDR3: TGTGCCAGCAGCCCCGTAGGGGCCGCATACGAGCAGTACTTC. It codes for CASSPVGAAYEQYF.

The rearrangement uses TRBV29-1 and TRBJ2-2; D is perhaps TRBD1 (6 bases). This CDR3 contains 17 residues. Germline V gives CDR1 SQVTM, CDR2 ANQGSEA. Trimming shortened V by 7 bases and J by 4 bases, and 25 bases separated the two germline ends. The CDR3, as DNA: TGCAGCGCTGCCTTGGGGACATACTCTACCTTCACCGGGGAGCTGTTTTTT. The encoded protein is CSAALGTYSTFTGELFF.

This chain joins TRBV29-1 and TRBJ2-5; D is uncertain. Germline V lookup: CDR1 SQVTM, CDR2 ANQGSEA. CDR3 length equals 13 residues. The V end was cut by 1 base, the J end by 4 bases, with 10 bases between. CDR3 bases: TGCAGCGTTGAAGCCCCCCTCGCAGAGACCCAGTACTTC. Translating it yields CSVEAPLAETQYF. Looking up the rest from reference TRBV29-1 and TRBJ2-5 gives the full variable domain: SAVISQKPSRDICQRGTSLTIQCQVDSQVTMMFWYRQQPGQSLTLIATANQGSEATYESGFVIDKFPISRPNLTFSTLTVSNMSPEDSSIYLCSVEAPLAETQYFGPGTRLLVL.

The chain employs TRBV9 and TRBJ2-5; the D is unclear. Germline V CDR1 and CDR2: SGDLS, YYNGEE. The CDR3 extends over 14 amino acids. Trimming pared 0 bases from V and 4 bases from J, leaving 10 bases between. The CDR3 is CASSVGEGLETQYF. In nucleotides, the CDR3 is TGTGCCAGCAGCGTAGGGGAAGGGTTAGAGACCCAGTACTTC.

V usage is TRBV15 and J usage is TRBJ2-5; 10 nucleotides match TRBD1. CDR3 length: 15 amino acids. The V segment lost 2 bases and the J segment 1 base; nucleotides outside the gene matches: 1. Per germline, CDR1 LNHNV and CDR2 YYDKDF (reference sequence). The CDR3 loop reads CATSRRTGGQETQYF. The CDR3 DNA reads TGTGCCACCAGCAGAAGGACAGGGGGCCAAGAGACCCAGTACTTC.

This CDR3 is CASQEDSNNEQFF. The DNA for the CDR3 is TGTGCCAGCCAAGAGGACTCTAACAATGAGCAGTTCTTC. This rearrangement joins TRBV13 to TRBJ2-1; the D gene is possibly TRBD2 (5 bases). V lost 8 bases, J lost 5 bases, and 13 bases lay in between. The CDR3 spans 13 residues. CDR1 PRHDT and CDR2 FYEKMQ come from the germline V gene (reference sequence).

The chain couples TRBV7-3 to TRBJ2-5; TRBD2 agrees at 9 bases. CDR3 size: 16 residues. After removal of 5 bases from V and 4 bases from J, the junction contained 11 bases not matched to a gene. CDR1 SGHTA and CDR2 FQGTGA come from the germline V gene. The CDR3, as DNA: TGTGCCAGCAGCCCCGGCTGGAGAGCGGGAGGAGAGACCCAGTACTTC. Protein: CASSPGWRAGGETQYF. Drawing the rest from reference TRBV7-3 and TRBJ2-5, the complete variable domain is GAGVSQTPSNKVTEKGKYVELRCDPISGHTALYWYRQSLGQGPEFLIYFQGTGAADDSGLPNDRFFAVRPEGSVSTLKIQRTERGDSAVYLCASSPGWRAGGETQYFGPGTRLLVL.

This rearrangement joins TRBV6-5 to TRBJ1-1; D might be TRBD1 (6 bases). Germline V gene data show CDR1 as MNHEY and CDR2 as SVGAGI. Trimming pared 6 bases from V and 3 bases from J, leaving 17 bases between. This CDR3 contains 15 residues. CDR3 protein: CASSRTSDSYTEAFF. The CDR3 nucleotides read TGTGCCAGCAGCAGAACCTCGGACAGTTACACTGAAGCTTTCTTT.

The chain is built from TRBV29-1 and TRBJ2-4; D is unclear. The CDR3 loop spans 16 amino acids. V was clipped by 4 bases and J by 8 bases, with 24 bases between them. Per the germline V gene, CDR1 is SQVTM and CDR2 is ANQGSEA. Here the CDR3 reads CSVAGTGSWGFDIQYF. The CDR3 region has the DNA TGCAGCGTTGCCGGAACGGGTAGCTGGGGATTCGACATTCAGTACTTC.

This clonotype was seen once. V is TRBV9 and J is TRBJ2-2; D is possibly TRBD1 (6 bases). V was cut by 2 bases and J by 3 bases, with 11 bases left in between. The CDR3 is 15 amino acids. Germline CDR1 SGDLS, CDR2 YYNGEE. The CDR3 bases are TGTGCCAGCAGCGTGTATGCAGGGGACACCGGGGAGCTGTTTTTT. Protein product: CASSVYAGDTGELFF.

The chain links TRBV9 to TRBJ1-6, with D hard to call. This CDR3 has 16 residues. Trimming pared 4 bases from V and 3 bases from J, leaving 14 bases between. CDR1 and CDR2 (germline): SGDLS, YYNGEE. The CDR3 is CASSPSSADYNSPLHF. As DNA, the CDR3 is TGTGCCAGCAGCCCCTCATCCGCCGACTATAATTCACCCCTCCACTTT.

The genes are TRBV5-6 and TRBJ1-1, with a tentative D call TRBD1 (6 bases). V lost 3 bases and J 4 bases, leaving 13 bases between the germline ends. From germline, CDR1 is SGHDT and CDR2 YYEEEE. The CDR3 has 14 amino acids. CDR3 DNA: TGTGCCAGCAGCTCCACAGGGATGGGCACTGAAGCTTTCTTT. Protein product: CASSSTGMGTEAFF.

V usage is TRBV13 and J usage is TRBJ1-1; D remains unclear. The CDR3 extends over 13 amino acids. CDR1 and CDR2 from the germline V gene are PRHDT and FYEKMQ (reference sequence). V lost 0 bases to trimming and J lost 7 bases, with 9 bases between them. The CDR3 bases are TGTGCCAGCAGCTTAGGGTCAGGAGATGAAGCTTTCTTT. It translates to CASSLGSGDEAFF.